The sequence of this T cell receptor beta chain was determined in a study of CD8 T cells in ankylosing spondylitis. Study outcomes and limitations: Made up of about eight highly homologous variants, a TCR beta motif appeared characteristic of ankylosing spondylitis blood.

Comments on this clonotype: The antigen remains undetermined.

Preparation of TCR beta libraries was done by quantitative 5'-RACE with molecular barcodes. Each CDR3 protein is one row after TCRdb ran MiXCR on the 5' RACE reads. The sample lists about 440,000 distinct CDR3 sequences; over 15% were seen once. This CDR3 comprises 16 residues. Per germline, CDR1 SGHDT and CDR2 YYEEEE. Trimming cost V 3 bases and J 5 bases; bases outside gene matches: 11. The chain links TRBV5-6 to TRBJ2-1, with TRBD2 matching 7 bases. The TCR originated in a male donor with ankylosing spondylitis. The sample consisted of blood, either unsorted or a sorted T cell fraction (not recorded which). CDR3 in amino acids: CASSSYSGIVHNEQFF. The CDR3 DNA is TGTGCCAGCAGCTCATACAGCGGGATAGTGCACAATGAGCAGTTCTTC.